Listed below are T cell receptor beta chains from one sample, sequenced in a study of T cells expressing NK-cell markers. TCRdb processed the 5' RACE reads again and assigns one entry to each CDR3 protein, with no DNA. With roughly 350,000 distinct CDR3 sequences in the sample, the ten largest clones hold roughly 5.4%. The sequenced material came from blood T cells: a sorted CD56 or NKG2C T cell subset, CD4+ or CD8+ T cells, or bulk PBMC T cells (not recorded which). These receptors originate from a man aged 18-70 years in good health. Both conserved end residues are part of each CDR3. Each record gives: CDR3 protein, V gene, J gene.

CDR3 protein: CASINPGYSVYEQYF
V gene: TRBV5-4
J gene: TRBJ2-7

CDR3 protein: CASSSGQQDTQYF
V gene: TRBV7-3
J gene: TRBJ2-3

CDR3 protein: CASSSRPLAGGWTGELFF
V gene: TRBV5-1
J gene: TRBJ2-2

CDR3 protein: CASGPRGGVIGEQYF
V gene: TRBV12-5
J gene: TRBJ2-7

CDR3 protein: CASTTRGRTSTDTQYF
V gene: TRBV28
J gene: TRBJ2-3

CDR3 protein: CASSQGVEAFF
V gene: TRBV11-1
J gene: TRBJ1-1

CDR3 protein: CASSIRDADTGELFF
V gene: TRBV21-1
J gene: TRBJ2-2

CDR3 protein: CASSLVTTNTGELFF
V gene: TRBV5-1
J gene: TRBJ2-2

CDR3 protein: CASRRDRGKYGYTF
V gene: TRBV7-8
J gene: TRBJ1-2

CDR3 protein: CASSQQKNLQETQYF
V gene: TRBV5-4
J gene: TRBJ2-5

CDR3 protein: CASSIWTASSYNEQFF
V gene: TRBV19
J gene: TRBJ2-1

CDR3 protein: CASSRNLGQGVSYEQYF
V gene: TRBV18
J gene: TRBJ2-7

CDR3 protein: CSARERLTWGYEQYF
V gene: TRBV20-1
J gene: TRBJ2-7

CDR3 protein: CSVSGGVSYEQYF
V gene: TRBV20-1
J gene: TRBJ2-7

CDR3 protein: CSARRGPTDTQYF
V gene: TRBV29-1
J gene: TRBJ2-3

CDR3 protein: CASSYGTVYGYTF
V gene: TRBV6-2/TRBV6-3
J gene: TRBJ1-2

CDR3 protein: CSVNPPGLGMGGTQYF
V gene: TRBV20-1
J gene: TRBJ2-3

CDR3 protein: CASSLLATRRTDTQYF
V gene: TRBV12-3/TRBV12-4
J gene: TRBJ2-3

CDR3 protein: CASSQDIGSGGLSSYNEQFF
V gene: TRBV4-1
J gene: TRBJ2-1

CDR3 protein: CASRAGLIHTDTQYF
V gene: TRBV27
J gene: TRBJ2-3

CDR3 protein: CASSRVGEYIQYF
V gene: TRBV10-1
J gene: TRBJ2-4

CDR3 protein: CSAQRGQETQYF
V gene: TRBV20-1
J gene: TRBJ2-5

CDR3 protein: CSAQFFGGSGYGYTF
V gene: TRBV20-1
J gene: TRBJ1-2